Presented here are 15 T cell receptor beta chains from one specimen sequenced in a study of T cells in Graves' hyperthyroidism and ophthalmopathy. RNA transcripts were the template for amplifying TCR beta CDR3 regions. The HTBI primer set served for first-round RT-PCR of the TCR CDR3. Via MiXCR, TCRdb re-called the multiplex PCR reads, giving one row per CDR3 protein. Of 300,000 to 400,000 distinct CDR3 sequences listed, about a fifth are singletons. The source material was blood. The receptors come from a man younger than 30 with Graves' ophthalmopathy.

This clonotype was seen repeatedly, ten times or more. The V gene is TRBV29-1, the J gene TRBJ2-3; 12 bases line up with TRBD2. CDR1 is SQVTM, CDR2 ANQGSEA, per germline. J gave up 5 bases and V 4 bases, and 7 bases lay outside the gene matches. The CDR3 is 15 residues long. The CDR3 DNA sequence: TGCAGCGTTGGACGACTAGCGGGGGCGATAGATACGCAGTATTTT. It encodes CSVGRLAGAIDTQYF.

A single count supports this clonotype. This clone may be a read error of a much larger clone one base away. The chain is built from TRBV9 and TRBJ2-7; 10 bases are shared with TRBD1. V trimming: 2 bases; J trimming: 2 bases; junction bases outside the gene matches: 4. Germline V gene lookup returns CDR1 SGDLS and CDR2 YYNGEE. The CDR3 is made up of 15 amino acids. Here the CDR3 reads CASSVGQGYTYEQYF. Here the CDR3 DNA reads TGTGCCAGCAGCGTGGGACAGGGGTACACCTACGAGCAGTACTTC.

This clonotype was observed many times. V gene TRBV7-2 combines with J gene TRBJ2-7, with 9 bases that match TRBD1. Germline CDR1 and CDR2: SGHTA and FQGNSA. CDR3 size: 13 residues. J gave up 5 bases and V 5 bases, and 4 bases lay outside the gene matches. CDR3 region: CASSPDRGNEQYF. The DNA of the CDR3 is TGTGCCAGCAGCCCCGACAGGGGGAACGAGCAGTACTTC.

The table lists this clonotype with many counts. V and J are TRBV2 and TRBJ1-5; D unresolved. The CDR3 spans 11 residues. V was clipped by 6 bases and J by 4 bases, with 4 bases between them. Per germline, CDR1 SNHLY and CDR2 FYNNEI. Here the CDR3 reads CASSDNQPQHF. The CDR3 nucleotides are TGTGCCAGCAGCGATAATCAGCCCCAGCATTTT.

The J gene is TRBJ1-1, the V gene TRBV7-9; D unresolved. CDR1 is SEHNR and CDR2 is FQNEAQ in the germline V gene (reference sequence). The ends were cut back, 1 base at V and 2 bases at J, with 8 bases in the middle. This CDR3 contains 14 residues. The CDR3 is CASSLVLINTEAFF. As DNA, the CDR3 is TGTGCCAGCAGCTTAGTACTGATAAACACTGAAGCTTTCTTT.

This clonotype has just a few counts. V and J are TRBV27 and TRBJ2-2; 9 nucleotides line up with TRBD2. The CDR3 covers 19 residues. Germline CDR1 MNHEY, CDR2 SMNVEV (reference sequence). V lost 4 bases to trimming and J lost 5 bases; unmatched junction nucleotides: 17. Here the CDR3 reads CASSSTPGRGGLKTGELFF. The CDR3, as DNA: TGTGCCAGCAGTTCCACCCCCGGGCGGGGGGGCCTAAAAACCGGGGAGCTGTTTTTT.

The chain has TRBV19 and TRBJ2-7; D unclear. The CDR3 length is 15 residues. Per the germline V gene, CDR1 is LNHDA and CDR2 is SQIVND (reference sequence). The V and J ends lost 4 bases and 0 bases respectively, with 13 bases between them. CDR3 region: CASSKKVTDSYEQYF. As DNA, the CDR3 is TGTGCCAGTAGTAAGAAGGTTACAGACTCCTACGAGCAGTACTTC. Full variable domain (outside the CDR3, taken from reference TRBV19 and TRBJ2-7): DGGITQSPKYLFRKEGQNVTLSCEQNLNHDAMYWYRQDPGQGLRLIYYSQIVNDFQKGDIAEGYSVSREKKESFPLTVTSAQKNPTAFYLCASSKKVTDSYEQYFGPGTRLTVT.

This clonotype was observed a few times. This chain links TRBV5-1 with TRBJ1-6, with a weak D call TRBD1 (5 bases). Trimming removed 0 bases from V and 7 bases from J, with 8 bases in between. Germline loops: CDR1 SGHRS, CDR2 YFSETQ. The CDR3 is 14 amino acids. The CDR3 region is CASSLGGPNSPLHF. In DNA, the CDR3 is TGCGCCAGCAGCTTGGGGGGACCCAATTCACCCCTCCACTTT. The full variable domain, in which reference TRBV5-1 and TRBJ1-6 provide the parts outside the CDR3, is KAGVTQTPRYLIKTRGQQVTLSCSPISGHRSVSWYQQTPGQGLQFLFEYFSETQRNKGNFPGRFSGRQFSNSRSEMNVSTLELGDSALYLCASSLGGPNSPLHFGNGTRLTVT.

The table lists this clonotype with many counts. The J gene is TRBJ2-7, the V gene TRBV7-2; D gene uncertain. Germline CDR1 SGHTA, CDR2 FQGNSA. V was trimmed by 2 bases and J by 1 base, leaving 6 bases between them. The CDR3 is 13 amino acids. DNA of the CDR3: TGTGCCAGCAGCTTATTGGGGTCCTACGAGCAGTACTTC. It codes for CASSLLGSYEQYF.

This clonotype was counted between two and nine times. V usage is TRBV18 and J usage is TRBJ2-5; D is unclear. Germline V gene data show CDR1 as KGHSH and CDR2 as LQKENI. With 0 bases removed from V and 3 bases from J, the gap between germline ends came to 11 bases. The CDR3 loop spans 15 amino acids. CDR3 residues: CASSPPSSVEETQYF. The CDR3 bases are TGTGCCAGCTCACCACCGAGTTCGGTGGAAGAGACCCAGTACTTC.

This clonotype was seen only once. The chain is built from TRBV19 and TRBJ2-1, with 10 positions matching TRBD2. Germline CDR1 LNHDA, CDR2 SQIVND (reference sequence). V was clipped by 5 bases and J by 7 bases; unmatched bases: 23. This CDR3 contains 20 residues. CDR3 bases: TGTGCCAGTAGTCCCACAGGAGCGGGGGGGCCCGGCTATAGGGGGAATGAGCAGTTCTTC. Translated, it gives CASSPTGAGGPGYRGNEQFF.

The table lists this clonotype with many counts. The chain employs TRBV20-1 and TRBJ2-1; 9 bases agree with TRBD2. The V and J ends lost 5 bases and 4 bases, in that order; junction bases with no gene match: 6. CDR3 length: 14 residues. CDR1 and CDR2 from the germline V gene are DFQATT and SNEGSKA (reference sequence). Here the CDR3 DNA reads TGCAGTGCTTCTAGCGGGGTACCATACAATGAGCAGTTCTTC. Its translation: CSASSGVPYNEQFF.

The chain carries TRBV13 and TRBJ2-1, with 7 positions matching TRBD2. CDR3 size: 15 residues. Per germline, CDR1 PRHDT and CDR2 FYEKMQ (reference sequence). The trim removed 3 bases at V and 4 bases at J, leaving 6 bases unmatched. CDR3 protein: CASSFGFGGYNEQFF. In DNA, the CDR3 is TGTGCCAGCAGCTTCGGGTTCGGGGGGTACAATGAGCAGTTCTTC. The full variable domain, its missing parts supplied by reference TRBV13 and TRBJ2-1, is AAGVIQSPRHLIKEKRETATLKCYPIPRHDTVYWYQQGPGQDPQFLISFYEKMQSDKGSIPDRFSAQQFSDYHSELNMSSLELGDSALYFCASSFGFGGYNEQFFGPGTRLTVL.

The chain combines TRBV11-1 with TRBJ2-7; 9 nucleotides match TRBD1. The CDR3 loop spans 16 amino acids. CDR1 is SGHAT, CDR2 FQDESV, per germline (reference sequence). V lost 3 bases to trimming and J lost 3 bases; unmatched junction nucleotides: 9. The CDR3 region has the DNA TGTGCCAGCAGCTTTGGCGGGGGACAGGGAAACTACGAGCAGTACTTC. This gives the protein CASSFGGGQGNYEQYF.

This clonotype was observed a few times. In DNA form, the CDR3 reads TGTGCCAGCAGTCTCCTAACACAGGGGGTGGGGAATTCACCCCTCCACTTT. It yields the protein CASSLLTQGVGNSPLHF. The genes are TRBV27 and TRBJ1-6, with 8 positions matching TRBD1. The CDR3 length is 17 residues. CDR1 is MNHEY, CDR2 SMNVEV, per germline (reference sequence). With V trimmed by 5 bases and J by 7 bases, 13 bases remained unmatched.